The 18 T cell receptor beta chains presented below share a single source sample, sequenced in a study of blood T cell repertoires in COVID-19. Libraries were prepared by immunoSEQ multiplex PCR; TCRdb keeps only in-frame clonotypes and omits some of them. The sample has tens of thousands of clones, approximately 78% seen once. The source material was peripheral blood. Receptors originate from a man at least 80 years old with acute or convalescent COVID-19.

The V and J genes are TRBV19 and TRBJ1-5, with no clear D. The ends were cut back, 3 bases at V and 0 bases at J, with 9 bases in the middle. This CDR3 region has 15 residues. Germline CDR1 LNHDA, CDR2 SQIVND (reference sequence). The CDR3 region is CASSMTRHSNQPQHF. Here the CDR3 DNA reads TGTGCCAGTAGTATGACCAGACATAGCAATCAGCCCCAGCATTTT.

J is TRBJ2-3 and V is TRBV3-1 (or the pseudogene TRBV3-2); D remains ambiguous. V was cut by 0 bases and J by 4 bases, with 11 bases left in between. The CDR3 is 15 amino acids. Germline CDR1 is LGHDT and CDR2 is YNNKEL (reference sequence). The CDR3 sequence is CASSQEGRLADTQYF. DNA for the CDR3: TGTGCCAGCAGCCAAGAAGGCAGGCTGGCAGATACGCAGTATTTT.

The DNA for the CDR3 is TGTGCCAGCAGCAGAGAGGACAGATTCTACACCTTC. It is translated as CASSREDRFYTF. The rearrangement links TRBV7-9 to TRBJ1-2; D perhaps matches TRBD1 (6 bases). The ends were cut back, 5 bases at V and 10 bases at J, with 14 bases in the middle. This CDR3 spans 12 amino acids. Germline loops: CDR1 SEHNR, CDR2 FQNEAQ (reference sequence).

The chain recombines TRBV13 with TRBJ1-2, with TRBD1 identical over 12 bases. CDR1 and CDR2 (germline): PRHDT, FYEKMQ (reference sequence). The trim removed 5 bases at V and 4 bases at J, leaving 8 bases unmatched. This CDR3 has 16 residues. The DNA for the CDR3 is TGTGCCAGCAGCCCGGGACAGGGGGCTGGGGGCTATGGCTACACCTTC. Translated: CASSPGQGAGGYGYTF.

The chain combines TRBV3-1 (or the pseudogene TRBV3-2) with TRBJ1-1; 10 nucleotides agree with TRBD1. This CDR3 is built from 14 residues. Germline CDR1 is LGHDT and CDR2 is YNNKEL (reference sequence). After removal of 3 bases from V and 3 bases from J, the junction contained 1 base not matched to a gene. The chain's CDR3 is CASSQGQGYTEAFF. In DNA form, the CDR3 reads TGTGCCAGCAGCCAGGGACAGGGGTACACTGAAGCTTTCTTT.

This clone was counted a few times. The chain uses TRBV28 and TRBJ1-6; D gene unclear. With 8 bases removed from V and 0 bases from J, the gap between germline ends came to 23 bases. The length of the CDR3 is 19 residues. The germline V gene encodes CDR1 MDHEN and CDR2 SYDVKM. DNA of the CDR3: TGTGCCAGCCGCTCCCAGACATCTTCACTGAGCTCCTATAATTCACCCCTCCACTTT. Its translation is CASRSQTSSLSSYNSPLHF.

The V gene is TRBV14, the J gene TRBJ2-7; a weak D match, TRBD2 (5 bases). Germline V lookup: CDR1 SGHDN, CDR2 FVKESK. V was cut by 2 bases and J by 4 bases, with 6 bases left in between. The CDR3 contains 12 residues. In DNA, the CDR3 is TGTGCCAGCAGCCAATCGGGGTACGAGCAGTACTTC. This gives the protein CASSQSGYEQYF.

This chain uses TRBV5-1 with TRBJ2-3; 7 bases align to TRBD1. The germline gives CDR1 SGHRS, CDR2 YFSETQ. V lost 1 base to trimming and J lost 3 bases; unmatched junction nucleotides: 8. This CDR3 has 16 residues. This CDR3 is CASSLKGAIATDTQYF. CDR3 in DNA: TGCGCCAGCAGCTTGAAGGGGGCGATAGCAACAGATACGCAGTATTTT.

The gene calls are TRBV29-1 and TRBJ1-3; D not certain. The CDR3 has 13 residues. V lost 7 bases to trimming and J lost 0 bases, with 10 bases between them. The germline V gene has CDR1 SQVTM and CDR2 ANQGSEA. The CDR3 nucleotides read TGCAGCGCCATGCTAACCTCTGGAAACACCATATATTTT. The encoded protein is CSAMLTSGNTIYF.

The J gene is TRBJ2-1, the V gene TRBV27; D is perhaps TRBD2 (5 bases). In germline, CDR1 is MNHEY, CDR2 SMNVEV (reference sequence). This CDR3 has 16 amino acids. V lost 5 bases and J 7 bases, leaving 21 bases between the germline ends. The CDR3 DNA is TGTGCCAGCAGTCCGGGTACGGATCAAGGAGGAAATGAGCAGTTCTTC. Protein: CASSPGTDQGGNEQFF.

This chain's CDR3 is CASRLLNEQYF. Here the CDR3 DNA reads TGTGCCAGCAGGTTACTTAACGAGCAGTACTTC. The V call is TRBV12-3 or TRBV12-4, the J call TRBJ2-7, with D unresolved. The germline V and J ends were trimmed by 6 bases and 5 bases, with 8 bases remaining between them. The length of the CDR3 is 11 residues.

The gene calls are TRBV2 and TRBJ1-5; the match to TRBD1 covers 7 bases. Per the germline V gene, CDR1 is SNHLY and CDR2 is FYNNEI. The CDR3 has 15 residues. Trimming cost V 7 bases and J 4 bases; bases outside gene matches: 10. The DNA for the CDR3 is TGTGCCAGCACCCCGGGTCAGGGGGTAAATCAGCCCCAGCATTTT. The encoded protein is CASTPGQGVNQPQHF.

This chain links TRBV6-1 with TRBJ1-2, with a possible D match to TRBD1 (5 bases). The CDR3 totals 15 residues. The ends were cut back, 1 base at V and 8 bases at J, with 17 bases in the middle. In germline, CDR1 is MNHNS, CDR2 SASEGT. This CDR3 reads CASSEEVGQGKGYTF. CDR3 nucleotide sequence: TGTGCCAGCAGTGAAGAAGTTGGGCAGGGAAAAGGCTACACCTTC.

The V and J genes are TRBV18 and TRBJ2-7; 9 bases match TRBD1. Germline V CDR1 and CDR2: KGHSH, LQKENI. V gave up 4 bases and J gave up 3 bases; unmatched junction bases: 7. The CDR3 extends over 15 amino acids. The CDR3 DNA is TGTGCCAGCTCACGGTCCGGGACAGGGATCTACGAGCAGTACTTC. This translates into CASSRSGTGIYEQYF. Looking up the rest from reference TRBV18 and TRBJ2-7 gives the full variable domain: NAGVMQNPRHLVRRRGQEARLRCSPMKGHSHVYWYRQLPEEGLKFMVYLQKENIIDESGMPKERFSAEFPKEGPSILRIQQVVRGDSAAYFCASSRSGTGIYEQYFGPGTRLTVT.

This clone was seen just once. The same CDR3 also results from other DNA sequences found in this sample. The rearrangement uses TRBV5-1 and TRBJ1-1; D call uncertain. Trimming removed 2 bases at V and 3 bases at J, with 8 bases between. From germline, CDR1 is SGHRS and CDR2 YFSETQ. The CDR3 runs to 13 residues. CDR3 nucleotides: TGCGCCAGCAGCTTTGCCGGGGACACTGAAGCTTTCTTT. Its translation: CASSFAGDTEAFF.

Only a few counts were recorded for this clone. The CDR3 coding sequence is TGTGCCACCCAAGCCCGACTAGCGGGAGAAACGGAGACCCAGTACTTC. Protein sequence: CATQARLAGETETQYF. The rearrangement joins TRBV10-3 to TRBJ2-5, with TRBD2 identical over 12 bases. The germline V gene encodes CDR1 ENHRY and CDR2 SYGVKD. J lost 5 bases, V lost 10 bases, and 14 bases had no gene match. This CDR3 comprises 16 residues.

This clone was observed at least ten times. This chain joins TRBV3-1 (or the pseudogene TRBV3-2) and TRBJ1-2; D uncertain. V was trimmed by 5 bases and J by 4 bases, leaving 14 bases between them. This CDR3 is built from 14 residues. Germline-derived CDR1 and CDR2 are LGHDT and YNNKEL (reference sequence). CDR3 sequence (DNA): TGTGCCAGCAGCGGGAGGATGTCGTTCTATGGCTACACCTTC. This encodes CASSGRMSFYGYTF.

The chain is built from TRBV7-6 and TRBJ1-5, with TRBD1 as a possible D gene (5 bases). The CDR3 contains 14 residues. The V end lost 5 bases, the J end lost 4 bases, and 12 bases lay between the germline ends. CDR1 is SGHVS and CDR2 is FNYEAQ in the germline V gene. The CDR3 DNA reads as TGTGCCAGCAGCGCCGGGACTGTTAATCAGCCCCAGCATTTT. Translating it yields CASSAGTVNQPQHF. The full variable domain, in which reference TRBV7-6 and TRBJ1-5 provide the parts outside the CDR3, is GAGVSQSPRYKVTKRGQDVALRCDPISGHVSLYWYRQALGQGPEFLTYFNYEAQQDKSGLPNDRFSAERPEGSISTLTIQRTEQRDSAMYRCASSAGTVNQPQHFGDGTRLSIL.